These 9 T cell receptor beta chains were all obtained from the same sample, sequenced in a study of blood T cell repertoires in COVID-19. Libraries were prepared by immunoSEQ multiplex PCR; TCRdb keeps only in-frame clonotypes and omits some of them. The sample lists 110,000 to 150,000 clones, 85% occurring once. Sequenced material: PBMCs or T cells enriched from blood (not recorded which). These receptor sequences come from a woman in her thirties or forties who had recovered from COVID-19.

This clone came up once. This rearrangement joins TRBV27 to TRBJ2-1, with D perhaps TRBD1 (5 bases). Germline CDR1 is MNHEY and CDR2 is SMNVEV (reference sequence). V lost 2 bases to trimming and J lost 3 bases, with 8 bases between them. This CDR3 is 14 amino acids long. CDR3: CASSLGQGYNEQFF. For the CDR3, the DNA is TGTGCCAGCAGTTTAGGGCAGGGCTACAATGAGCAGTTCTTC.

The CDR3 nucleotides read TGTGCCAGTGGGAGGGGCAGTACTAAGGGCACAGATACGCAGTATTTT. It specifies CASGRGSTKGTDTQYF. This chain links TRBV19 with TRBJ2-3, with TRBD2 matching over 7 bases. V lost 8 bases, J lost 1 base, and 12 bases stayed unmatched. This CDR3 contains 16 residues. Germline CDR1 is LNHDA and CDR2 is SQIVND (reference sequence). The variable domain in full, with the rest retrieved from reference TRBV19 and TRBJ2-3, is DGGITQSPKYLFRKEGQNVTLSCEQNLNHDAMYWYRQDPGQGLRLIYYSQIVNDFQKGDIAEGYSVSREKKESFPLTVTSAQKNPTAFYLCASGRGSTKGTDTQYFGPGTRLTVL.

The chain is built from TRBV11-2 and TRBJ1-6; perhaps TRBD1 as D (6 bases). V was pared by 5 bases and J by 6 bases, with 20 bases between. CDR3 length: 17 residues. Per the germline V gene, CDR1 is SGHAT and CDR2 is FQNNGV. CDR3 nucleotides: TGTGCCAGCAGCCTTTGGACAGCCAATACCCTTAATTCACCCCTCCACTTT. Protein: CASSLWTANTLNSPLHF.

The DNA of the CDR3 is TGCGCCAGCAGCCAACGACAGGGTTCTGGGGAGCAGTACTTC. Translation gives CASSQRQGSGEQYF. This chain links TRBV5-1 with TRBJ2-7; 7 positions agree with TRBD1. V lost 4 bases, J lost 7 bases, and 11 bases stayed unmatched. Germline values: CDR1 SGHRS, CDR2 YFSETQ. The CDR3 totals 14 residues.

This clone has a single count. The genes are TRBV5-6 and TRBJ2-7; 9 bases are shared with TRBD2. The CDR3 loop spans 16 amino acids. With 2 bases clipped from V and 7 bases from J, the junction kept 13 bases outside the gene matches. Germline V gene lookup returns CDR1 SGHDT and CDR2 YYEEEE. CDR3 region: CASSFVSGSFSHEQYF. The DNA of the CDR3 is TGTGCCAGCAGCTTTGTTAGCGGGAGTTTCTCTCATGAGCAGTACTTC. The full variable domain, its missing parts supplied by reference TRBV5-6 and TRBJ2-7, is DAGVTQSPTHLIKTRGQQVTLRCSPKSGHDTVSWYQQALGQGPQFIFQYYEEEERQRGNFPDRFSGHQFPNYSSELNVNALLLGDSALYLCASSFVSGSFSHEQYFGPGTRLTVT.

The count of this clone is one. V is TRBV2 and J is TRBJ2-1; D is perhaps TRBD2 (5 bases). The CDR3 is 14 residues long. CDR1 is SNHLY, CDR2 FYNNEI, per germline. V was cut by 1 base and J by 7 bases, with 11 bases left in between. In DNA form, the CDR3 reads TGTGCCAGCAGTGAAGTGGCTAGCAATAATGAGCAGTTCTTC. Protein sequence: CASSEVASNNEQFF.

The gene calls are TRBV3-1 (or the pseudogene TRBV3-2) and TRBJ2-7, with 7 bases aligning to TRBD1. Germline CDR1 reads LGHDT; CDR2 reads YNNKEL (reference sequence). This CDR3 contains 13 residues. Trimming at V came to 3 bases and at J to 6 bases, leaving 5 bases not matched to a gene. The CDR3 sequence is CASSQDDRAEQYF. The CDR3 region has the DNA TGTGCCAGCAGCCAGGACGACAGGGCCGAGCAGTACTTC.

The chain couples TRBV4-2 to TRBJ1-1; D is unclear. There are 16 residues in the CDR3. Germline loops: CDR1 LGHNA, CDR2 YNFKEQ. Trimming stripped 0 bases from V and 4 bases from J, with 15 bases between. The CDR3 nucleotides read TGTGCCAGCAGCCAAGATAGACGAACCCGGAGCACTGAAGCTTTCTTT. Its protein product is CASSQDRRTRSTEAFF.

The table lists this clone with a count of one. The rearrangement links TRBV12-5 to TRBJ1-2; D remains unclear. CDR1 is LGHNT, CDR2 FRNRAP, per germline. This CDR3 spans 13 amino acids. V shed 1 base and J shed 5 bases, with 8 bases lying between them. The DNA of the CDR3 is TGTGCTAGTGGTTTGGAAGTTGAGTATGGCTACACCTTC. Its protein product is CASGLEVEYGYTF.